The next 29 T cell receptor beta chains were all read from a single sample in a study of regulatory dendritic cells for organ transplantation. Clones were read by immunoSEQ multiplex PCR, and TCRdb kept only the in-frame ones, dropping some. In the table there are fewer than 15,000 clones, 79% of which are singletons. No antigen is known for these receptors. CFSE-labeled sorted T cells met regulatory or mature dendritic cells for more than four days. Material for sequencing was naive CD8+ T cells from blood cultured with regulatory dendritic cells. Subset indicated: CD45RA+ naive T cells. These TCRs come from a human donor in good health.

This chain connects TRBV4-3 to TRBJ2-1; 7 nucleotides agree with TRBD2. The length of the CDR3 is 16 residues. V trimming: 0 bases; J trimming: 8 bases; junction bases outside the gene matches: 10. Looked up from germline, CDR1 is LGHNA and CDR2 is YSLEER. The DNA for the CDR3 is TGCGCCAGCAGCCAAGATGGCGAGCGCGGGAGTTATGAGCAGTTCTTC. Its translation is CASSQDGERGSYEQFF.

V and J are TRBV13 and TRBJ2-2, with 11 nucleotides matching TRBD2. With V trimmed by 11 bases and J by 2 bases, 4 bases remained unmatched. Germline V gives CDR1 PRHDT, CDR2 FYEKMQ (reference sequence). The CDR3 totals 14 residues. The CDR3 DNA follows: TGTGCCGTGACTAGCGGGGTAAACACCGGGGAGCTGTTTTTT. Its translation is CAVTSGVNTGELFF.

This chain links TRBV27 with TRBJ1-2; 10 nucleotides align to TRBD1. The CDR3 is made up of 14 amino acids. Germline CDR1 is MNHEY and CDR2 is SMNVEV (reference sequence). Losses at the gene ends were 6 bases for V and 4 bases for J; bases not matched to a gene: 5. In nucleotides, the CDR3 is TGTGCCAGCAGGACAGGGGGCGCGATCTATGGCTACACCTTC. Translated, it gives CASRTGGAIYGYTF.

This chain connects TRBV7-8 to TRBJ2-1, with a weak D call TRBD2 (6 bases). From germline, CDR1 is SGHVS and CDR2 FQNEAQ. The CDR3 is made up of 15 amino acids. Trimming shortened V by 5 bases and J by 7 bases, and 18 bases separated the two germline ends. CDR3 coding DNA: TGTGCCAGCAGCCCGTTACTGGGGACTCATAATGAGCAGTTCTTC. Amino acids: CASSPLLGTHNEQFF. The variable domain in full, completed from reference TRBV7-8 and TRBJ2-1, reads GAGVSQSPRYKVAKRGQDVALRCDPISGHVSLFWYQQALGQGPEFLTYFQNEAQLDKSGLPSDRFFAERPEGSVSTLKIQRTQQEDSAVYLCASSPLLGTHNEQFFGPGTRLTVL.

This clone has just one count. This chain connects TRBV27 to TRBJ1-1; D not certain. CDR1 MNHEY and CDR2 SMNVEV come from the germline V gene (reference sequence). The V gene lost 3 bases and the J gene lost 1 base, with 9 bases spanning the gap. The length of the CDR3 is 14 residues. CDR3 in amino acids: CASSLRGRNTEAFF. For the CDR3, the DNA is TGTGCCAGCAGTTTGCGCGGGCGGAACACTGAAGCTTTCTTT.

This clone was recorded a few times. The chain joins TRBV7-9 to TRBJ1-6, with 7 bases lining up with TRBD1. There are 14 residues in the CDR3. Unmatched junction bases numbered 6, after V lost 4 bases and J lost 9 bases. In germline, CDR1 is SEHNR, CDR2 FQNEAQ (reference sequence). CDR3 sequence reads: CASSSTGHGSPLHF. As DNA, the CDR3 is TGTGCCAGCAGCTCGACAGGGCATGGTTCACCCCTCCACTTT.

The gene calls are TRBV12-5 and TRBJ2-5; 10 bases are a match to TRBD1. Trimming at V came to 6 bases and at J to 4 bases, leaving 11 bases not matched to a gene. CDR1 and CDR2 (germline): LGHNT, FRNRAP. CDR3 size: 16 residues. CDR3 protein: CASGNDRGPVRETQYF. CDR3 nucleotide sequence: TGTGCTAGTGGAAACGACAGGGGGCCGGTAAGAGAGACCCAGTACTTC.

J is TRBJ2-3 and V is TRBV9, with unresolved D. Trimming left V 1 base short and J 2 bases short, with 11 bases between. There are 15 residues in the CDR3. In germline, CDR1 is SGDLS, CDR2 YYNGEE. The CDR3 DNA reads TGTGCCAGCAGCGTATACAGCTCAAACACAGATACGCAGTATTTT. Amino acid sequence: CASSVYSSNTDTQYF.

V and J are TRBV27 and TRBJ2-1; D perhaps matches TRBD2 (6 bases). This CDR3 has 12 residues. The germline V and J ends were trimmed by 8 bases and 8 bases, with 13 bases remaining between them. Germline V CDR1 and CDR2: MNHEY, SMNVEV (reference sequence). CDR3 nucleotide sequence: TGTGCCAGCTCCTTGGGGGGATATGAGCAGTTCTTC. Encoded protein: CASSLGGYEQFF.

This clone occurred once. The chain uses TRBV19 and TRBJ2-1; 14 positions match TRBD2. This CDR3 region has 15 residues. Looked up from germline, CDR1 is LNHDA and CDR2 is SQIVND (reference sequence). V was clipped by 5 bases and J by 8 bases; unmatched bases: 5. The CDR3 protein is CASSVLTSGGDEQFF. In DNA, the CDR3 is TGTGCCAGTAGTGTCCTGACTAGCGGGGGGGATGAGCAGTTCTTC.

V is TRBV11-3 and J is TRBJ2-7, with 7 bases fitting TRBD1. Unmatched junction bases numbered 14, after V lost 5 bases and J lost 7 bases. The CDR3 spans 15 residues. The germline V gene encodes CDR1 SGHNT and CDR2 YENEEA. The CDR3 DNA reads TGTGCCAGCAGCCTAGGCCGGACAGGATCTGAGGAGCAGTACTTC. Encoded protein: CASSLGRTGSEEQYF. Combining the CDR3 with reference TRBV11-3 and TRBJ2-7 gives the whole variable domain EAGVVQSPRYKIIEKKQPVAFWCNPISGHNTLYWYLQNLGQGPELLIRYENEEAVDDSQLPKDRFSAERLKGVDSTLKIQPAELGDSAVYLCASSLGRTGSEEQYFGPGTRLTVT.

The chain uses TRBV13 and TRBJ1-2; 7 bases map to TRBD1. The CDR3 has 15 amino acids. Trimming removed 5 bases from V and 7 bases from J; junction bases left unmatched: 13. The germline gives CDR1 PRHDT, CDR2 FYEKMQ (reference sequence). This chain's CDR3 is CASSTGQPDMGGYTF. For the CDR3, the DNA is TGTGCCAGCAGCACGGGACAGCCCGATATGGGTGGCTACACCTTC.

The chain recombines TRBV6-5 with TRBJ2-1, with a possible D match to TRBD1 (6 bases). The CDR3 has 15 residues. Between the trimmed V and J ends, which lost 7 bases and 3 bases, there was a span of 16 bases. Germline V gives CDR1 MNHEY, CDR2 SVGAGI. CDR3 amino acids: CASTRGIQGYNEQFF. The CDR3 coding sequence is TGTGCCAGCACCAGAGGGATACAGGGCTACAATGAGCAGTTCTTC.

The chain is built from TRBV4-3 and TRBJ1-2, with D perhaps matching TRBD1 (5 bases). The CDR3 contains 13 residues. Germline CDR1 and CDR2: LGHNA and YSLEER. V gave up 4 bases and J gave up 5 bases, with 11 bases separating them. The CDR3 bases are TGCGCCAGCAGCCCGCAGGCAGGGTATGGCTACACCTTC. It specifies CASSPQAGYGYTF.

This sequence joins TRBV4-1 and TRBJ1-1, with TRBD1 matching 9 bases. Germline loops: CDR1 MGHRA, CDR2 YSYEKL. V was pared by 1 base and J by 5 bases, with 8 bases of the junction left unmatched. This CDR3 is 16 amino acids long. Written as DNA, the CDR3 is TGCGCCAGCAGCCAAGGAAACAGGGGGCTGGGGACTGAAGCTTTCTTT. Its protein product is CASSQGNRGLGTEAFF.

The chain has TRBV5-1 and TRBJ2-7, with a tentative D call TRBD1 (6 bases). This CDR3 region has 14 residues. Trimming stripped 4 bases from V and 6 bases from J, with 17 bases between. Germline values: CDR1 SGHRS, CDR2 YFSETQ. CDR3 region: CASSQDSAPAEQYF. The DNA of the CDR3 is TGCGCCAGCAGCCAGGACAGTGCTCCCGCCGAGCAGTACTTC.

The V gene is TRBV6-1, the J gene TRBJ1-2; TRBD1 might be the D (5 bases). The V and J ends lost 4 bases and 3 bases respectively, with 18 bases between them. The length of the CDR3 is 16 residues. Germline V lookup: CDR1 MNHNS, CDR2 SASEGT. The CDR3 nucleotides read TGTGCCAGCAGTGGAAAGGGGCTGGTAACTGACTATGGCTACACCTTC. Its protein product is CASSGKGLVTDYGYTF.

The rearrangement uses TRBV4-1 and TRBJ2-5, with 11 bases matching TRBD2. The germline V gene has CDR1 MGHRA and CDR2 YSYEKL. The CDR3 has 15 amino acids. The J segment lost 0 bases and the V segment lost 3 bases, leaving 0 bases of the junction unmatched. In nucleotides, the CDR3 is TGCGCCAGCAGCCATAGCGGGGGGGACCAAGAGACCCAGTACTTC. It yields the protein CASSHSGGDQETQYF.

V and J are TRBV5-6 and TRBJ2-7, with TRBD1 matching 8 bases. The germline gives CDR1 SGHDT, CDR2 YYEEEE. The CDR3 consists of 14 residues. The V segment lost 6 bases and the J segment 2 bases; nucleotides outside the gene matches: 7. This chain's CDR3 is CASTSGTGTYEQYF. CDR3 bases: TGTGCCAGCACCTCGGGGACAGGAACCTACGAGCAGTACTTC.

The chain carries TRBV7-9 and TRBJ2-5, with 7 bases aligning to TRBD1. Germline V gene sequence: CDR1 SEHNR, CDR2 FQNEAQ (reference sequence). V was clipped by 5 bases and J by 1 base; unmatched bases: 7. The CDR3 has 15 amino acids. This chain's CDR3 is CASSARDRSQETQYF. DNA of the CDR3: TGTGCCAGCAGCGCCCGGGACAGATCCCAAGAGACCCAGTACTTC.

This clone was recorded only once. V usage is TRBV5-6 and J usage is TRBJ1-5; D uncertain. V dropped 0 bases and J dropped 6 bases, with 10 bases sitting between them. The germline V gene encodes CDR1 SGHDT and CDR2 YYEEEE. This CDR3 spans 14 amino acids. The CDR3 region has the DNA TGTGCCAGCAGCTTGGGGTTCTCGGGTCAGCCCCAGCATTTT. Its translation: CASSLGFSGQPQHF.

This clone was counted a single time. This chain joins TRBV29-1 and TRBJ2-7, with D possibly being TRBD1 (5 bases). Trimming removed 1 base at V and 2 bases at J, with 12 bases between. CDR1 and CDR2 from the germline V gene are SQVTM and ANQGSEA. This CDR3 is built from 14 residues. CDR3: CSVEGSDNTYEQYF. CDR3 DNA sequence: TGCAGCGTTGAAGGCTCGGACAATACCTACGAGCAGTACTTC.

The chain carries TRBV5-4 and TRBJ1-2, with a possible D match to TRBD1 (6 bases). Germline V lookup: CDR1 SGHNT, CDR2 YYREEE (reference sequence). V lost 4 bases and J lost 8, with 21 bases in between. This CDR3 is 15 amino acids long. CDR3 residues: CASSIRDTGSEGYTF. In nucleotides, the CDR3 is TGTGCCAGCAGCATTCGGGACACTGGTTCGGAGGGCTACACCTTC.

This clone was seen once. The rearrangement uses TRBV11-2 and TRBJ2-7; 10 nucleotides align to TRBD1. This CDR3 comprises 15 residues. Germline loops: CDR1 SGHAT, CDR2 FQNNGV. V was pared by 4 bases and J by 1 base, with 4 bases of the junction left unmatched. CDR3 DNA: TGTGCCAGCAGCTACGGGACAGGGGAGTCCTACGAGCAGTACTTC. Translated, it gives CASSYGTGESYEQYF. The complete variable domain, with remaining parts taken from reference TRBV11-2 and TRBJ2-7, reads EAGVAQSPRYKIIEKRQSVAFWCNPISGHATLYWYQQILGQGPKLLIQFQNNGVVDDSQLPKDRFSAERLKGVDSTLKIQPAKLEDSAVYLCASSYGTGESYEQYFGPGTRLTVT.

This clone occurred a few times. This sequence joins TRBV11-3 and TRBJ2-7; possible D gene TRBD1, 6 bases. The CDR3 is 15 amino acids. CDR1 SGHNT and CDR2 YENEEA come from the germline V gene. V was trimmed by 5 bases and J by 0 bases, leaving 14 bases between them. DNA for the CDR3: TGTGCCAGCAGCCCCGGACAGTACGACTCCTACGAGCAGTACTTC. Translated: CASSPGQYDSYEQYF.

CDR3 loop: CASSQLGQDTEAFF. In nucleotides, the CDR3 is TGTGCCAGCAGCCAACTAGGACAGGACACTGAAGCTTTCTTT. V usage is TRBV4-2 and J usage is TRBJ1-1; 7 bases are a match to TRBD1. Germline V CDR1 and CDR2: LGHNA, YNFKEQ. The V gene end was trimmed by 2 bases and the J gene end by 3 bases; junction bases not matched to a gene: 3. This CDR3 contains 14 residues.

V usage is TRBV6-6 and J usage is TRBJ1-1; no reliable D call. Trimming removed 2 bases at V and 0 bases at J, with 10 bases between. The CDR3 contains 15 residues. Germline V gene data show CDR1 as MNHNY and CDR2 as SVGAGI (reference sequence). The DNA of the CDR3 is TGTGCCAGCAGTTACACTAACGGAATGAACACTGAAGCTTTCTTT. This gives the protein CASSYTNGMNTEAFF.

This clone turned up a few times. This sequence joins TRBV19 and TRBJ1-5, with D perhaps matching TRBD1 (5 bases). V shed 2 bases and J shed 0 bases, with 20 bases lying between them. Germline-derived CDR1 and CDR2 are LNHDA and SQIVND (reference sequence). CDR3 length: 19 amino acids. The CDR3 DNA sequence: TGTGCCAGTAGTATATCCGGACATCTCAACTACCCTAGCAATCAGCCCCAGCATTTT. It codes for CASSISGHLNYPSNQPQHF. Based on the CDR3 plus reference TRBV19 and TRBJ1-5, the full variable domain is DGGITQSPKYLFRKEGQNVTLSCEQNLNHDAMYWYRQDPGQGLRLIYYSQIVNDFQKGDIAEGYSVSREKKESFPLTVTSAQKNPTAFYLCASSISGHLNYPSNQPQHFGDGTRLSIL.

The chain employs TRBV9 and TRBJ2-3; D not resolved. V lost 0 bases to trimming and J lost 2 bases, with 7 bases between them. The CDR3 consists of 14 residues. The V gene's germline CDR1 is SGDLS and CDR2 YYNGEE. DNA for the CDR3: TGTGCCAGCAGCGTAGATCCAGTCACAGATACGCAGTATTTT. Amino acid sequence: CASSVDPVTDTQYF. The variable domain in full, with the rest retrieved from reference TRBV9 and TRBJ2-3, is DSGVTQTPKHLITATGQRVTLRCSPRSGDLSVYWYQQSLDQGLQFLIQYYNGEERAKGNILERFSAQQFPDLHSELNLSSLELGDSALYFCASSVDPVTDTQYFGPGTRLTVL.